The text below deals with one T cell receptor beta chain. Its antigen is not known. This could be a read error, since a much larger clone is one nucleotide away. Germline CDR1 SGHDT, CDR2 YYEEEE. The CDR3 has 16 amino acids. V was pared by 3 bases and J by 0 bases, with 13 bases between. With around 490 ng total RNA as template and a constant-region primer, TCR beta cDNA was made. Amplification in three nested multiplex PCR rounds with slightly modified ARM-PCR gave rise to TCR beta libraries. The study ran its first two PCR rounds for around 10 cycles each, using TRBV1-TRBV30 forward primers and a C-beta reverse primer. TCRdb redid the calling of the multiplex PCR reads with MiXCR, one entry per CDR3 protein. The table includes about 330,000 distinct CDR3 sequences, approximately 65% detected once. The data belong to a study of tumor-infiltrating lymphocytes in primary liver carcinoma. Looking at the study overall: Sample yields of productive TCRbeta reads, ranging from roughly 3.5 to 7.13 million, were similar across tissue types.

Study-wide results and limits: Less overlap was seen in tumor-adjacent and tumor-blood pairs than in tumor region pairs.

Researchers drew blood RNA from unsorted whole blood and extracted germline DNA as well. Material: peripheral blood. The receptor comes from a man aged 35-49 years with primary liver carcinoma and hepatitis B virus infection. The V gene is TRBV5-6, the J gene TRBJ1-3; no definite D call. The CDR3 DNA reads TGTGCCAGCAGCTCCAAAGGTCTCAGCTCTGGAAACACCATATATTTT. This gives the protein CASSSKGLSSGNTIYF.